The T cell receptor (beta chain) under discussion was sequenced for a study of T cell responses to AZD1222 COVID-19 vaccine. Libraries were prepared by immunoSEQ multiplex PCR; TCRdb keeps only in-frame clonotypes and omits some of them. Of more than 50,000 clones listed, roughly 90% are singletons. Study-level findings and limits: Among the donors, most were white British and more were female, and clonal diversity was possibly underestimated.

Note on this clone: Its antigen is as yet unknown.

This receptor was obtained from an adult in good health. The sample was peripheral blood, taken on day 0 of AZD1222 vaccination.

The CDR3 region is CASSIAAWGVGEQYF. The CDR3 DNA reads TGTGCCAGTAGTATTGCAGCGTGGGGGGTTGGCGAGCAGTACTTC. This sequence joins TRBV19 and TRBJ2-7; tentatively, D is TRBD2 (6 bases). This CDR3 is 15 amino acids long. V was trimmed by 3 bases and J by 6 bases, leaving 18 bases between them. Germline V gene sequence: CDR1 LNHDA, CDR2 SQIVND (reference sequence).